This T cell receptor beta chain was profiled in a study of radiation and T cells in renal cell carcinoma (TCRdb year 2020). Broadly, across the study: The samples were drawn from a clinical trial, where primary renal cell carcinomas were treated with 15 Gy of stereotactic body radiation therapy and then removed by nephrectomy 4 weeks afterward. TCR beta sequencing covered approximately 50 samples in total, comprising around 26 tumors and approximately 27 peripheral blood samples. A total of 4 million to 5 million unique CDR3 nucleotide sequences, encoding around 2.7 million unique CDR3 amino acid sequences, were found across all 55 or so samples. General findings and caveats noted by the study authors: An increase in top tumor clonotypes in blood was observed from baseline to 2 weeks post-radiation, followed by contraction by 4 weeks, which was taken to suggest transient expansion of tumor-resident clones. Tracking of blood repertoire dynamics stopped at three to five weeks after treatment, with no follow-up past that point. With a single-armed trial design, the study had no way to address how radiation dose or scheduling affects the TCR repertoire. No pretreatment tumor biopsies were available, so the baseline intratumoral presence of clonotypes could not be determined.

Reading the label with the study, this specimen's time point is: blood 2 weeks post-SBRT. This sample's treatment or condition label indicates: 15 Gy SBRT to primary tumor, nephrectomy 4 weeks later. To follow tumor-enriched clonotypes, peripheral blood was collected serially from radiation-treated patients at baseline and again at 2 weeks and 4 weeks after SBRT. Every patient's renal cell carcinoma showed clear cell pathology. The QIAamp DNA Blood Mini Kit (Qiagen) was used to prepare genomic DNA for TCR sequencing. The analyses included only samples that passed all quality control checks. On this clone itself: Its antigen is not yet known. Base-call qualities are not available, and no considerably larger clone is one nucleotide away.

Following the manufacturer's recommendations, the immunoSEQ kit was used to generate TCR beta libraries from genomic DNA. To prepare libraries, a first multiplex PCR with proprietary primers was run, followed by a second PCR that added unique barcodes, and a bead cleanup was done after each round. Each sample batch included a kit-provided positive control reaction and a negative control reaction. The final libraries were assessed on an Agilent 4200 TapeStation D1000 ScreenTape, pooled by volume, and quantified by qPCR. Sequencing was performed on an Illumina NextSeq500 using a MidOutput 150-cycle cartridge, with 156 Read1 cycles, 15 Index1 cycles, and the kit custom primers. The pooled library was loaded at roughly 0.94 pM with a 20% PhiX control spike-in. The original methods were these. Vendor-processed data were analyzed in R, with a clonotype defined as all T cells sharing the same CDR3 nucleotide sequence. For clone abundance analyses, frequencies were normalized to the 10,000 most abundant clones in each sample. Public T cell clones, averaging fewer than five per sample, were removed before analysis. Tumor-enriched and baseline blood-enriched clonotypes were defined by at least a 32-fold difference in abundance between compartments. A beta-binomial differential abundance model was used to identify clonotypes that were expanded or contracted between blood time points. The Baroni-Urbani and Buser coefficient was used to measure tumor-blood repertoire similarity, and groups were compared with two-tailed Wilcoxon tests in R. This is the immuneACCESS table as TCRdb keeps it, with only in-frame sequences that have V and J called. A part of the clones is gone; compared with another copy, unresolved V genes explain less than half, and the rest is unexplained. The V and J calls and the clone size are those of that table, but D and trimming were determined from the DNA. Across this sample there are about 130,000 clones, with more than 75% seen only once. The top ten hold 5% to 6% of the sample.

This receptor was identified in a woman in her seventies with renal cell carcinoma. The input for sequencing was blood, taken from a patient whose treatment included radiotherapy and nephrectomy.

The DNA reads as follows: TGTGCCATCAGTGCTCTGCGGGGGGTGTACGAGCAGTACTTC. The translation is CAISALRGVYEQYF. The chain uses TRBV10-3 and TRBJ2-7, and 8 junctional nucleotides match TRBD2. CDR1 ENHRY and CDR2 SYGVKD were looked up in the germline V gene. Ends trimmed: V by 4 bases, J by 4 bases; bases unmatched to a gene: 6. The CDR3 has 14 amino acids, counting the end cysteine and phenylalanine. The read is trimmed to its CDR3 DNA, 42 bases read in frame from base 1.